The 14 T cell receptor beta chains presented below share a single source sample, sequenced in a study of glioma-infiltrating T cells. The iRepertoire nested amplicon-rescue multiplex PCR amplified TCR alpha and beta CDR3s from RNA. TCRdb recomputed calls from the multiplex PCR reads with MiXCR, one row per CDR3 protein. The sample has around 130,000 distinct CDR3 sequences, 24% seen once; the top ten hold 25% to 30%. The sample comprised glioma tissue, nonneoplastic brain tissue, or PBMCs (not recorded which). The source of these receptors is a human donor with low-grade glioma or glioblastoma, undergoing nonglioma brain surgery, or in good health (not recorded which).

V is TRBV7-3 and J is TRBJ2-1; no firm D call. This CDR3 spans 15 amino acids. The germline CDR1 and CDR2 sequences are SGHTA and FQGTGA. The V and J ends lost 0 bases and 3 bases respectively, with 9 bases between them. The CDR3: CASSLTDDGYNEQFF. Here the CDR3 DNA reads TGTGCCAGCAGCTTAACGGATGACGGCTACAATGAGCAGTTCTTC.

For this clonotype: Given a much more abundant clone one base away, this may be a read error. The chain combines TRBV20-1 with TRBJ1-1; D perhaps matches TRBD1 (6 bases). This CDR3 has 15 residues. The germline gives CDR1 DFQATT, CDR2 SNEGSKA (reference sequence). CDR3 DNA sequence: TGCAGTGTCCTCCGAAGGGGGGCCCTGAACACTGAAGCTTCCTTT. Translated, it gives CSVLRRGALNTEASF.

This clonotype was picked up many times. The J gene is TRBJ2-3, the V gene TRBV24-1, with 10 nucleotides matching TRBD1. Germline-derived CDR1 and CDR2 are KGHDR and SFDVKD. The CDR3 contains 16 residues. The trim removed 4 bases at V and 1 base at J, leaving 4 bases unmatched. The CDR3 loop is CATSDYGQGGTDTQYF. The CDR3 nucleotides are TGTGCCACCAGTGACTACGGACAGGGGGGCACAGATACGCAGTATTTT.

The V gene is TRBV3-1, the J gene TRBJ1-2; 7 bases fit TRBD1. The germline CDR1 and CDR2 sequences are LGHDT and YNNKEL (reference sequence). The V segment lost 3 bases and the J segment 1 base; nucleotides outside the gene matches: 5. The CDR3 extends over 15 amino acids. For the CDR3, the DNA is TGTGCCAGCAGCCAGGGACAGCTTATTAACTATGGCTACACCTTC. Amino acid sequence: CASSQGQLINYGYTF.

This clonotype was seen many times. The V and J genes are TRBV15 and TRBJ2-1, with no clear D. V lost 7 bases and J 1 base, leaving 11 bases between the germline ends. The CDR3 is 14 residues long. From germline, CDR1 is LNHNV and CDR2 YYDKDF (reference sequence). The CDR3 DNA sequence: TGTGCCACCAACGAAAGAAGTTCCTACAATGAGCAGTTCTTC. This codes for CATNERSSYNEQFF.

The table lists this clonotype with a few counts. This sequence joins TRBV7-9 and TRBJ1-2; D is undetermined. The CDR3 runs 13 residues. CDR1 is SEHNR, CDR2 FQNEAQ, per germline (reference sequence). V lost 2 bases to trimming and J lost 5 bases, with 9 bases between them. In nucleotides, the CDR3 is TGTGCCAGCAGCTTATACTCCGAATATGGCTACACCTTC. Translating it yields CASSLYSEYGYTF.

The chain recombines TRBV11-2 with TRBJ1-2; 9 bases are a match to TRBD1. V lost 5 bases, J lost 8 bases, and 6 bases stayed unmatched. CDR1 is SGHAT, CDR2 FQNNGV, per germline. CDR3 length: 13 residues. CDR3 in DNA: TGTGCCAGCAGCGTACAGGGGGCGGGGGGCTACACCTTC. Residues: CASSVQGAGGYTF. The full variable domain, with the rest looked up from reference TRBV11-2 and TRBJ1-2, is EAGVAQSPRYKIIEKRQSVAFWCNPISGHATLYWYQQILGQGPKLLIQFQNNGVVDDSQLPKDRFSAERLKGVDSTLKIQPAKLEDSAVYLCASSVQGAGGYTFGSGTRLTVV.

In its sample, this clonotype was seen a few times. This chain links TRBV4-1 with TRBJ2-7; no reliable D call. V lost 0 bases and J lost 7, with 16 bases in between. The CDR3 spans 15 residues. Looked up from germline, CDR1 is MGHRA and CDR2 is YSYEKL. CDR3 residues: CASSQELEGAEEQYV. Here the CDR3 DNA reads TGCGCCAGCAGCCAAGAGTTAGAAGGAGCAGAGGAGCAGTACGTC.

This clonotype has ten or more counts. The V gene is TRBV6-1, the J gene TRBJ1-4; D gene ambiguous. The CDR3 is made up of 13 amino acids. From germline, CDR1 is MNHNS and CDR2 SASEGT. V lost 5 bases and J lost 8, with 12 bases in between. The CDR3 DNA follows: TGTGCCAGCAGTTACGCGGGGTCCGAAAAACTGTTTTTT. This sequence encodes CASSYAGSEKLFF.

The rearrangement uses TRBV20-1 and TRBJ2-1, with D perhaps given as TRBD1 or TRBD2 (5 bases each). V shed 4 bases and J shed 4 bases, with 11 bases lying between them. The germline gives CDR1 DFQATT, CDR2 SNEGSKA (reference sequence). This CDR3 contains 13 residues. The CDR3 DNA reads as TGCAGTGCTACGGGACGGCTTTACAATGAGCAGTTCTTC. Translation gives CSATGRLYNEQFF.

This clonotype turned up a few times. V usage is TRBV20-1 and J usage is TRBJ2-5; no firm D call. The length of the CDR3 is 14 residues. V gave up 0 bases and J gave up 0 bases, with 8 bases separating them. Germline values: CDR1 DFQATT, CDR2 SNEGSKA (reference sequence). CDR3: CSARDQEYQETQYF. The CDR3 DNA reads TGCAGTGCTAGAGATCAGGAGTACCAAGAGACCCAGTACTTC.

This chain connects TRBV6-1 to TRBJ2-5, with D tentatively TRBD1 or TRBD2 (5 bases each). CDR3 size: 14 residues. The germline V gene has CDR1 MNHNS and CDR2 SASEGT. Trimming pared 4 bases from V and 1 base from J, leaving 10 bases between. The CDR3 region has the DNA TGTGCCAGCAGTGTAGGGACCCCCCAAGAGACCCAGTACTTC. Translation gives CASSVGTPQETQYF.

This clonotype was recorded a few times. The genes are TRBV19 and TRBJ1-1; unclear D gene. Deletions cut 6 bases from V and 1 base from J, with 12 bases between. Per the germline V gene, CDR1 is LNHDA and CDR2 is SQIVND (reference sequence). This CDR3 is built from 14 residues. Written as DNA, the CDR3 is TGTGCCAGTAGGGTAGCACCCTCGAACACTGAAGCTTTCTTT. Amino acids: CASRVAPSNTEAFF.

At least ten counts were recorded for this clonotype. This chain uses TRBV20-1 with TRBJ1-1; D unclear. Germline lookup yields CDR1 DFQATT and CDR2 SNEGSKA (reference sequence). Trimming left V 3 bases short and J 0 bases short, with 11 bases between. The CDR3 covers 14 residues. CDR3 residues: CSASVRHMNTEAFF. Here the CDR3 DNA reads TGCAGTGCTAGTGTTCGGCACATGAACACTGAAGCTTTCTTT.